The sequence of this T cell receptor beta chain was determined in a study of T-cell reconstitution after alpha-beta-depleted transplantation in children. This clonotype was observed a handful of times. The V and J ends lost 5 bases and 4 bases respectively, with 12 bases between them. CDR3 length: 12 residues. The germline gives CDR1 GTSNPN, CDR2 SVGIG (reference sequence). A TCRbeta library incorporating unique molecular identifiers was prepared. TCRdb called the PCR reads again in MiXCR, with one record for every CDR3 protein. The sample has hundreds of thousands of distinct CDR3 sequences, around 13% seen once.

This sample comprised PBMCs, obtained before TCRalphabeta/CD19-depleted stem cell transplant. The chain uses TRBV30 and TRBJ2-7; D possibly corresponds to TRBD1 (5 bases). The receptor was isolated from a girl aged 2-10 years with congenital amegakaryocytic thrombocytopenia, due to receive a stem cell transplant. As DNA, the CDR3 is TGTGCCTGGGGTGGACATAAGTACGAGCAGTACTTC. Translation: CAWGGHKYEQYF.